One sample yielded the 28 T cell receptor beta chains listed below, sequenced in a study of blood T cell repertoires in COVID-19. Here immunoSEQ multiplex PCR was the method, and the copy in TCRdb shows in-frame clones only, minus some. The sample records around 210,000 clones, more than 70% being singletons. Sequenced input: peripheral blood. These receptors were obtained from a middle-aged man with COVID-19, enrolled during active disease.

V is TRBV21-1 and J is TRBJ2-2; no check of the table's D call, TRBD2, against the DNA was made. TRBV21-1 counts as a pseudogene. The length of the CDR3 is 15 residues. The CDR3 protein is CASTSGGSVTGELFF. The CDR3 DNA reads TGTGCCAGCACCTCCGGGGGTAGCGTCACCGGGGAGCTGTTTTTT.

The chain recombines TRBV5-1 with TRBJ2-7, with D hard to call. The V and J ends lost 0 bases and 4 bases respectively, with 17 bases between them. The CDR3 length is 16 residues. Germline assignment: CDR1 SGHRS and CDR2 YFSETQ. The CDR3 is CASSLEALPLLYEQYF. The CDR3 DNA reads TGCGCCAGCAGCTTGGAGGCACTACCCCTGCTTTACGAGCAGTACTTC.

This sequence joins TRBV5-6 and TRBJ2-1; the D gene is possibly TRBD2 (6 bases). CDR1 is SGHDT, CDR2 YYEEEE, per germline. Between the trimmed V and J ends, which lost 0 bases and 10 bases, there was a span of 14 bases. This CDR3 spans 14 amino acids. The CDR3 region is CASSLGAGWGEQFF. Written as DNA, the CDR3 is TGTGCCAGCAGCTTGGGGGCGGGATGGGGCGAGCAGTTCTTC.

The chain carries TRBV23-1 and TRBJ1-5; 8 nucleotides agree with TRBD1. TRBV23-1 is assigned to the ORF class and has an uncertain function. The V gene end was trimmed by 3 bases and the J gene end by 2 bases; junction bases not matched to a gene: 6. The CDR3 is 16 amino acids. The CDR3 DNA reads TGCGCCAGCAGTCAGGCGGACAGGGAGGGCAATCAGCCCCAGCATTTT. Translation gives CASSQADREGNQPQHF.

The CDR3 here is CASSTDRDGDYGYTF. The CDR3 nucleotides read TGTGCCAGTAGCACGGACAGGGACGGAGACTATGGCTACACCTTC. V gene TRBV19 combines with J gene TRBJ1-2; the match to TRBD1 covers 8 bases. This CDR3 is built from 15 residues. With V trimmed by 6 bases and J by 3 bases, 9 bases remained unmatched. Germline assignment: CDR1 LNHDA and CDR2 SQIVND (reference sequence).

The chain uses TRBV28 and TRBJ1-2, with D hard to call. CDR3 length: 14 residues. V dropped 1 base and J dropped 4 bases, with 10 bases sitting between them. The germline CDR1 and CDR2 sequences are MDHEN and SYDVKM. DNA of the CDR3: TGTGCCAGCAGTTTATCCTTCAGTCCCTATGGCTACACCTTC. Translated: CASSLSFSPYGYTF.

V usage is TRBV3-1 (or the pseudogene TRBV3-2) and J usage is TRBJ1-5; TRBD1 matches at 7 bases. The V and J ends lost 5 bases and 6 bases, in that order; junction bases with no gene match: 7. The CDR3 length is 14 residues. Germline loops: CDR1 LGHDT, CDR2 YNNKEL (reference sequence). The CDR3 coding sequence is TGTGCCAGCAGCACCCGGGCAGGGGGTCAGCCCCAGCATTTT. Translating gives CASSTRAGGQPQHF.

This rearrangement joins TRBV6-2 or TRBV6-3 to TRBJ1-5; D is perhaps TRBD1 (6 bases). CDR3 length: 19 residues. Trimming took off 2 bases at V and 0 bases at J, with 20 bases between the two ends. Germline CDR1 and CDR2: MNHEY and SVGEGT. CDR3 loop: CASSYARRGFPYSNQPQHF. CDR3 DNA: TGTGCCAGCAGTTACGCCCGAAGGGGGTTTCCTTATAGCAATCAGCCCCAGCATTTT.

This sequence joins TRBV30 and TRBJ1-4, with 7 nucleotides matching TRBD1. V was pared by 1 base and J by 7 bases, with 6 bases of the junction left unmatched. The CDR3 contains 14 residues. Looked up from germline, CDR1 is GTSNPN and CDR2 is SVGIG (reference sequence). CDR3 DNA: TGTGCCTGGAGTGCGGGACAGTTAAGTGAAAAACTGTTTTTT. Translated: CAWSAGQLSEKLFF.

The CDR3 nucleotides are TGTGCCAGTAGTACGCGACAGGGGGTTAGCACAGATACGCAGTATTTT. This translates into CASSTRQGVSTDTQYF. The genes are TRBV19 and TRBJ2-3, with 9 bases fitting TRBD1. Looked up from germline, CDR1 is LNHDA and CDR2 is SQIVND (reference sequence). The length of the CDR3 is 16 residues. Trimming cost V 4 bases and J 0 bases; bases outside gene matches: 5. Supplemented by reference TRBV19 and TRBJ2-3, the full variable domain reads DGGITQSPKYLFRKEGQNVTLSCEQNLNHDAMYWYRQDPGQGLRLIYYSQIVNDFQKGDIAEGYSVSREKKESFPLTVTSAQKNPTAFYLCASSTRQGVSTDTQYFGPGTRLTVL.

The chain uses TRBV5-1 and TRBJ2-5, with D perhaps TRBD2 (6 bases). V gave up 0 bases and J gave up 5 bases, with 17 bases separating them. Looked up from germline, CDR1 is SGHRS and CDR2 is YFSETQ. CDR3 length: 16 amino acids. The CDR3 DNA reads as TGCGCCAGCAGCTTGGTTGCATCACGGGGGTATGAGACCCAGTACTTC. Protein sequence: CASSLVASRGYETQYF. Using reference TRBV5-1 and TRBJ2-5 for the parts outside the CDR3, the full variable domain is KAGVTQTPRYLIKTRGQQVTLSCSPISGHRSVSWYQQTPGQGLQFLFEYFSETQRNKGNFPGRFSGRQFSNSRSEMNVSTLELGDSALYLCASSLVASRGYETQYFGPGTRLLVL.

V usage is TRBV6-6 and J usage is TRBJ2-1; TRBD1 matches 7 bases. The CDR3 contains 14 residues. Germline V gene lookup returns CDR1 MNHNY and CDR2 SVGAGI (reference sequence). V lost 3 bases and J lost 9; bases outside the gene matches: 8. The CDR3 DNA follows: TGTGCCAGCAGTTATTCCGGGACAGAAATTGAGCAGTTCTTC. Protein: CASSYSGTEIEQFF.

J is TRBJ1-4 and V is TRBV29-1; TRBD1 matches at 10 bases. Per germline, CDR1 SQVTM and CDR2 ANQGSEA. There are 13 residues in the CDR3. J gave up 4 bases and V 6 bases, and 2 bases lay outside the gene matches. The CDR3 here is CSVGDRGNEKLFF. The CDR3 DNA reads TGCAGCGTAGGGGACAGGGGTAATGAAAAACTGTTTTTT. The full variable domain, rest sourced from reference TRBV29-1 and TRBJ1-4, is SAVISQKPSRDICQRGTSLTIQCQVDSQVTMMFWYRQQPGQSLTLIATANQGSEATYESGFVIDKFPISRPNLTFSTLTVSNMSPEDSSIYLCSVGDRGNEKLFFGSGTQLSVL.

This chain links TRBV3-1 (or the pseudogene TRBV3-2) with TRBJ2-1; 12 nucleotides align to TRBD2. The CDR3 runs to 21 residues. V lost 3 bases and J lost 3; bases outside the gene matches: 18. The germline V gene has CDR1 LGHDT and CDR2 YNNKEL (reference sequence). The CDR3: CASSHPPGLAGSPTFYNEQFF. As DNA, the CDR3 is TGTGCCAGCAGCCATCCCCCAGGACTAGCGGGGAGCCCTACGTTCTACAATGAGCAGTTCTTC.

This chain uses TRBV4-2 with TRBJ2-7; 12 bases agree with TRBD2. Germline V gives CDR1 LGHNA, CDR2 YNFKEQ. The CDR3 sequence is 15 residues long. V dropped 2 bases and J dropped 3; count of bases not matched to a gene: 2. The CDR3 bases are TGTGCCAGCAGCCAAAAGACTAGCGGGGGCTACGAGCAGTACTTC. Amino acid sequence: CASSQKTSGGYEQYF.

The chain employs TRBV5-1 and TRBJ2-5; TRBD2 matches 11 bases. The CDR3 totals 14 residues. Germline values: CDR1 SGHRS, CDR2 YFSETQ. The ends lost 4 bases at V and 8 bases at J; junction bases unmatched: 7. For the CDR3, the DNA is TGCGCCAGCAGCACGAAGACTAGCGGGACAACCCAGTACTTC. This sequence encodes CASSTKTSGTTQYF. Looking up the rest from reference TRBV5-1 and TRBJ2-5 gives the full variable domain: KAGVTQTPRYLIKTRGQQVTLSCSPISGHRSVSWYQQTPGQGLQFLFEYFSETQRNKGNFPGRFSGRQFSNSRSEMNVSTLELGDSALYLCASSTKTSGTTQYFGPGTRLLVL.

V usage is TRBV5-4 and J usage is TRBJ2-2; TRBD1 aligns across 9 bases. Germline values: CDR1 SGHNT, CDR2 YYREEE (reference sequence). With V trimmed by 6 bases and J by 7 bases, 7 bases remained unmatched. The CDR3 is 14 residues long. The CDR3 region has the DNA TGTGCCAGCAAACCGGGACAGGGAGACGGGGAGCTGTTTTTT. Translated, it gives CASKPGQGDGELFF.

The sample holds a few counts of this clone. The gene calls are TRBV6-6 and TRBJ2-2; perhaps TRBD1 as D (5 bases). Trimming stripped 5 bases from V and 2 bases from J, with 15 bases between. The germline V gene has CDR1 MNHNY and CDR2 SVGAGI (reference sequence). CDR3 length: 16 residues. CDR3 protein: CASSRKGFANTGELFF. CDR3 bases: TGTGCCAGCAGTCGAAAGGGGTTTGCCAACACCGGGGAGCTGTTTTTT.

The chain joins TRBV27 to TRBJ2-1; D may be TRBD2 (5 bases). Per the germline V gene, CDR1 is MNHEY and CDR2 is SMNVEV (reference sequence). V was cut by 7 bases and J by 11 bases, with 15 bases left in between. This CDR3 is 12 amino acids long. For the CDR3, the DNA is TGTGCCAGCAAAAGCGGCGTAGGTCAGCAGTTCTTC. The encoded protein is CASKSGVGQQFF.

CDR3 bases: TGTGCCAGCAGTGCTCCGGGACTAGCGGTCCTGACCCAGTACTTC. This translates into CASSAPGLAVLTQYF. This rearrangement joins TRBV2 to TRBJ2-5, with TRBD2 identical over 11 bases. The CDR3 runs to 15 residues. The junction had 8 bases not matched to a gene; V was cut back by 4 bases and J by 7 bases. Germline CDR1 and CDR2: SNHLY and FYNNEI.

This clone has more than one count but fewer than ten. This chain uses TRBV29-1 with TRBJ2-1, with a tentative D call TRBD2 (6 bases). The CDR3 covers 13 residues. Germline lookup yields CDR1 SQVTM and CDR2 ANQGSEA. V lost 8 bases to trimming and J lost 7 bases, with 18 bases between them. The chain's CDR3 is CSQSPGSGNEQFF. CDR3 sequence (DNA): TGCAGCCAATCGCCGGGGAGCGGGAATGAGCAGTTCTTC.

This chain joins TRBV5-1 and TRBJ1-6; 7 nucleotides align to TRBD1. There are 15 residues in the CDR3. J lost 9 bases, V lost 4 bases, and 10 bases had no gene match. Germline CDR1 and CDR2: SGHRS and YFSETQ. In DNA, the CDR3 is TGCGCCAGCAGCCCGGAGGGGGCGCGGGGTTCACCCCTCCACTTT. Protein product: CASSPEGARGSPLHF.

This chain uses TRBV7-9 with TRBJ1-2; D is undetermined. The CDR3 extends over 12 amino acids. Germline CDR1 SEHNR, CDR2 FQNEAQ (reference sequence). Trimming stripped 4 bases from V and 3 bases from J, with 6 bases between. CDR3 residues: CASSSQYYGYTF. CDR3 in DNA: TGTGCCAGCAGCTCGCAGTACTATGGCTACACCTTC.

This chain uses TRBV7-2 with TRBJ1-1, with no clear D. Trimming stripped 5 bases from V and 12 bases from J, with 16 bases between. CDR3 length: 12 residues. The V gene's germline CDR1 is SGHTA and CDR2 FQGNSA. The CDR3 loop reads CASSPIEGSTFF. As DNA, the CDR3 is TGTGCCAGCAGCCCAATTGAGGGTTCGACTTTCTTT.

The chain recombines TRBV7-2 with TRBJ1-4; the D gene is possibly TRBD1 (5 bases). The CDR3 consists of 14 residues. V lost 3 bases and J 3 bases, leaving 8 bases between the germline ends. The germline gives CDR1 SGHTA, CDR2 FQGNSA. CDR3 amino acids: CASSFRGANEKLFF. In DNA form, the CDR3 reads TGTGCCAGCAGCTTTCGGGGGGCTAATGAAAAACTGTTTTTT.

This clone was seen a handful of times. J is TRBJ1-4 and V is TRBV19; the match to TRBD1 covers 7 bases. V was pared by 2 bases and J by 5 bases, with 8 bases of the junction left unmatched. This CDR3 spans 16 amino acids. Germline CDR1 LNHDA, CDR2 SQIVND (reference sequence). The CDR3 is CASSIILTGKNEKLFF. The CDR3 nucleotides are TGTGCCAGTAGTATAATCTTGACAGGGAAAAATGAAAAACTGTTTTTT.

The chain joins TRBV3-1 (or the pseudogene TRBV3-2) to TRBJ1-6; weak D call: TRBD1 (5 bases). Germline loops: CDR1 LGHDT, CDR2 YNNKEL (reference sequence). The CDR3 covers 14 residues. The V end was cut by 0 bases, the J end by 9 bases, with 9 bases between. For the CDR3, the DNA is TGTGCCAGCAGCCAAGATCTAGGGGTTTCACCCCTCCACTTT. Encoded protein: CASSQDLGVSPLHF.

The chain's CDR3 is CASSPLGGAVHEQYF. The CDR3 DNA is TGTGCCAGCTCCCCATTGGGGGGGGCGGTCCACGAGCAGTACTTC. The rearrangement links TRBV18 to TRBJ2-7; the D gene is possibly TRBD2 (7 bases). Trimming stripped 6 bases from V and 5 bases from J, with 20 bases between. CDR1 and CDR2 (germline): KGHSH, LQKENI. CDR3 length: 15 residues.